The following is a T cell receptor beta chain sequence with its context. The antigen is unknown. V shed 4 bases and J 4 bases; nucleotides not matched to a gene: 16. There are 19 residues in the CDR3. CDR1 is SGHTA and CDR2 is FQGNSA in the germline V gene. The repertoire was sequenced with immunoSEQ multiplex PCR; TCRdb's copy has only in-frame clones and lacks some. The sample gives just under 70,000 clones, about four fifths of which show up once; approximately 12% is in the top ten. These data come from a study of a mutant IDH1 vaccine in newly diagnosed glioma. For the study at large: Vaccines were begun 4-6 weeks after radiotherapy alone, or with temozolomide cycles. Before enrollment, patients got radiotherapy alone, temozolomide alone, or mostly the combination. Visit timing is recorded as week 35 for V12 and week 47 for V13. Points from the study as a whole: Apparently, pseudoprogression bore no relation to changes among the top peripheral T cell clonotypes.

Time point meaning: week 35, safety follow-up. It was 300 ug of mutant IDH1 20-mer peptide that made up each vaccine dose, given with topical imiquimod. This material consisted of PBMCs, taken from a glioma patient whose treatment included an IDH1 peptide vaccine. J is TRBJ2-2 and V is TRBV7-2; TRBD1 aligns across 9 bases. The clonotype originates from a man aged 18 to 35 with glioma. The DNA of the CDR3 is TGTGCCAGCAGCTCTAAAAGATCGAGGACAGGGGTGGTCACCGGGGAGCTGTTTTTT. Translation gives CASSSKRSRTGVVTGELFF. Together with reference TRBV7-2 and TRBJ2-2, the CDR3 gives the full variable domain: GAGVSQSPSNKVTEKGKDVELRCDPISGHTALYWYRQSLGQGLEFLIYFQGNSAPDKSGLPSDRFSAERTGGSVSTLTIQRTQQEDSAVYLCASSSKRSRTGVVTGELFFGEGSRLTVL.